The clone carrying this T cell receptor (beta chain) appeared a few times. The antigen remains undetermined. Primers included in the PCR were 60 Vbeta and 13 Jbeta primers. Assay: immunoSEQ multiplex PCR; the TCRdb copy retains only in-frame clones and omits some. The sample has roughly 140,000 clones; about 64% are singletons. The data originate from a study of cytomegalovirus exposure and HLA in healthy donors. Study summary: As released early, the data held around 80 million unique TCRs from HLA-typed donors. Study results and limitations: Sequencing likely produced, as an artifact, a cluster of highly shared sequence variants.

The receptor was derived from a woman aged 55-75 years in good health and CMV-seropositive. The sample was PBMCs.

CDR3 region: CASSPMGGTSGPANTGELFF. CDR3 bases: TGTGCCAGCAGCCCGATGGGGGGGACTAGCGGGCCCGCGAACACCGGGGAGCTGTTTTTT. V usage is TRBV7-3 and J usage is TRBJ2-2; 12 bases agree with TRBD2. Germline CDR1 SGHTA, CDR2 FQGTGA. This CDR3 has 20 amino acids. V trimming: 5 bases; J trimming: 0 bases; junction bases outside the gene matches: 13.